These 5 T cell receptor beta chains originate from one sample sequenced in a study of early T cells in non-severe SARS-CoV-2 infection. TCRdb redid the calling of the 5' RACE reads with MiXCR, one entry per CDR3 protein. The sample yields tens of thousands of distinct CDR3 sequences, 5.9% seen once. Source material: whole blood. The receptors were gathered from an adult who was a healthcare worker with PCR-confirmed SARS-CoV-2 infection or an uninfected control (not recorded which).

Many counts were recorded for this clonotype. This rearrangement joins TRBV20-1 to TRBJ2-1; the D is unclear. Germline assignment: CDR1 DFQATT and CDR2 SNEGSKA (reference sequence). The CDR3 totals 12 residues. The CDR3 loop reads CRPGPSQSEQFF. The CDR3 nucleotides read TGCAGGCCCGGGCCTTCCCAGAGTGAGCAGTTCTTC.

This clonotype was seen repeatedly, ten times or more. V usage is TRBV27 and J usage is TRBJ2-3; 10 nucleotides agree with TRBD2. This CDR3 region has 16 residues. The ends lost 5 bases at V and 6 bases at J; junction bases unmatched: 11. CDR1 and CDR2 (germline): MNHEY, SMNVEV (reference sequence). The CDR3 DNA sequence: TGTGCCAGCAGTCCAGGCGGACTAGCGGCAAGGGATACGCAGTATTTT. Protein: CASSPGGLAARDTQYF.

This clonotype appeared many times. The chain links TRBV5-6 to TRBJ2-5; 7 bases align to TRBD1. The CDR3 has 15 amino acids. The germline V gene has CDR1 SGHDT and CDR2 YYEEEE. Losses at the gene ends were 4 bases for V and 2 bases for J; bases not matched to a gene: 8. CDR3 loop: CASSLGDSQQETQYF. CDR3 nucleotide sequence: TGTGCCAGCAGCCTAGGGGACAGCCAACAAGAGACCCAGTACTTC.

Judged by abundance, this clonotype is medium-sized. The chain combines TRBV20-1 with TRBJ2-2, with 8 bases aligning to TRBD1. CDR1 is DFQATT, CDR2 SNEGSKA, per germline (reference sequence). V gave up 1 base and J gave up 3 bases; unmatched junction bases: 4. CDR3 size: 15 residues. The CDR3 DNA follows: TGCAGTGCTAGAGCTATGACAGGGGACACCGGGGAGCTGTTTTTT. Its translation is CSARAMTGDTGELFF.

Only a few counts were recorded for this clonotype. This rearrangement joins TRBV12-3 or TRBV12-4 to TRBJ2-7; 8 bases are shared with TRBD1. V shed 5 bases, J shed 0 bases, and the junction held 3 bases outside the gene matches. The CDR3 totals 14 residues. The DNA of the CDR3 is TGTGCCAGCAGTCGACAGGGGAGCTCCTACGAGCAGTACTTC. This gives the protein CASSRQGSSYEQYF.